This T cell receptor (beta chain) was recovered during a study of T cells after yellow fever vaccination. The CDR3 is made up of 14 amino acids. V lost 4 bases and J lost 8, with 15 bases in between. The germline gives CDR1 SGDLS, CDR2 YYNGEE. A single record per CDR3 protein comes from TCRdb applying MiXCR to the 5' RACE reads. Of roughly 520,000 distinct CDR3 sequences listed, 20% to 25% were seen once; the top ten hold about a sixth. The receptor's source is a man between 18 and 35 years old who received the YFV17D yellow fever vaccine. The chain combines TRBV9 with TRBJ2-2, with D possibly being TRBD1 (6 bases). The sequencing used PBMCs, collected roughly 20 days after the first yellow fever vaccination. CDR3 coding DNA: TGTGCCAGCAGCCCAAGACAGGAAGGGGGGGAGCTGTTTTTT. It is translated as CASSPRQEGGELFF.